These 12 T cell receptor beta chains were all obtained from the same sample, sequenced in a study of regulatory T cells in long-lasting Graves disease. Time point described: newly diagnosed GD, antithyroid drugs for less than 3 months. The TCR library used RNA extracted from PBMCs. Arm-PCR of CDR3 regions and iRepertoire HTBI primers were the basis on which TCR beta libraries were built. A single record per CDR3 protein comes from TCRdb applying MiXCR to the multiplex PCR reads. The sample comprises 500,000 to 700,000 distinct CDR3 sequences, 16% of which are singletons, and around 18% rests with the top ten. The same specimen was also included in a second study, on T cells in Graves' hyperthyroidism and ophthalmopathy.

The sequences come from peripheral blood mononuclear cells (PBMCs), collected at new diagnosis, from a patient treated with antithyroid drugs. These receptors came from a woman between 25 and 40 years old with Graves disease.

The genes are TRBV20-1 and TRBJ1-3, with 7 positions matching TRBD1. Germline-derived CDR1 and CDR2 are DFQATT and SNEGSKA (reference sequence). This CDR3 comprises 14 residues. The J segment lost 0 bases and the V segment lost 1 base, leaving 0 bases of the junction unmatched. The CDR3 loop reads CSARGDSSGNTIYF. The CDR3 DNA reads as TGCAGTGCTAGAGGGGACAGCTCTGGAAACACCATATATTTT.

V usage is TRBV27 and J usage is TRBJ2-7; 7 nucleotides agree with TRBD2. The CDR3 has 14 residues. The V gene's germline CDR1 is MNHEY and CDR2 SMNVEV (reference sequence). Losses at the gene ends were 2 bases for V and 5 bases for J; bases not matched to a gene: 6. CDR3 sequence: CASSLAGAGNEQYF. The CDR3 nucleotides are TGTGCCAGCAGTTTAGCGGGAGCCGGGAACGAGCAGTACTTC.

V usage is TRBV7-6 and J usage is TRBJ1-3; D possibly corresponds to TRBD1 (5 bases). This CDR3 is built from 16 residues. CDR1 is SGHVS and CDR2 is FNYEAQ in the germline V gene. V was cut by 5 bases and J by 0 bases, with 14 bases left in between. CDR3 protein: CASSLGTLASGNTIYF. CDR3 in DNA: TGTGCCAGCAGCCTAGGGACCCTTGCCTCTGGAAACACCATATATTTT.

Ten or more counts support this clonotype. DNA of the CDR3: TGTGCCAGCAGTTACGCAGGCAGAGCCTACGAGCAGTACTTC. It yields the protein CASSYAGRAYEQYF. The chain combines TRBV6-2 or TRBV6-3 with TRBJ2-7; D not resolved. The CDR3 extends over 14 amino acids. CDR1 and CDR2 from the germline V gene are MNHEY and SVGEGT. Trimming left V 2 bases short and J 2 bases short, with 10 bases between.

This clonotype was observed a few times. The J gene is TRBJ2-2, the V gene TRBV29-1; weak D call: TRBD1 (6 bases). V lost 7 bases to trimming and J lost 4 bases, with 13 bases between them. CDR3 length: 13 amino acids. Germline V gene data show CDR1 as SQVTM and CDR2 as ANQGSEA. The CDR3 protein is CSANQGPTGELFF. CDR3 DNA sequence: TGCAGCGCTAATCAGGGGCCCACCGGGGAGCTGTTTTTT.

In its sample, this clonotype was seen a few times. This sequence joins TRBV30 and TRBJ1-5; D may be TRBD1 (6 bases). The CDR3 has 14 residues. V was shortened by 2 bases and J by 0 bases, with 8 bases between the two germline ends. Germline V gene data show CDR1 as GTSNPN and CDR2 as SVGIG (reference sequence). For the CDR3, the DNA is TGTGCCTGGAGTCGACAGGTTAGCAATCAGCCCCAGCATTTT. It specifies CAWSRQVSNQPQHF. Together with reference TRBV30 and TRBJ1-5, the CDR3 gives the full variable domain: SQTIHQWPATLVQPVGSPLSLECTVEGTSNPNLYWYRQAAGRGLQLLFYSVGIGQISSEVPQNLSASRPQDRQFILSSKKLLLSDSGFYLCAWSRQVSNQPQHFGDGTRLSIL.

Concerning this clonotype itself: The junction differs from germline at one of its ends, possibly a read error. This rearrangement joins TRBV5-1 to TRBJ2-5, with D perhaps matching TRBD1 (6 bases). Germline V gene lookup returns CDR1 SGHRS and CDR2 YFSETQ. This CDR3 spans 19 amino acids. The CDR3: CASSLRGSRTASRWETQYF. CDR3 coding DNA: TGTGCCAGCAGCTTGAGAGGGTCGCGGACAGCCTCCCGGTGGGAGACCCAGTACTTC.

For this clonotype: This sequence may be a read error, since a much larger clone differs from it by one base. The chain couples TRBV11-2 to TRBJ2-7, with a tentative D call TRBD1 (5 bases). V was clipped by 6 bases and J by 6 bases, with 15 bases between them. CDR3 size: 13 residues. In germline, CDR1 is SGHAT, CDR2 FQNNGV. The CDR3 DNA reads as TGTGCCAGCAGTTCAAGACAGAACTGCGAGCAGTACTTC. It encodes CASSSRQNCEQYF.

The chain couples TRBV6-1 to TRBJ1-5, with TRBD1 matching over 12 bases. V lost 6 bases to trimming and J lost 6 bases; unmatched junction nucleotides: 3. The germline CDR1 and CDR2 sequences are MNHNS and SASEGT. This CDR3 comprises 14 residues. In nucleotides, the CDR3 is TGTGCCAGCAGGGGACAGGGGGCAGTTCAGCCCCAGCATTTT. Translating it yields CASRGQGAVQPQHF.

V usage is TRBV27 and J usage is TRBJ2-1, with TRBD2 identical over 8 bases. Looked up from germline, CDR1 is MNHEY and CDR2 is SMNVEV (reference sequence). The CDR3 covers 15 residues. V was pared by 6 bases and J by 3 bases, with 7 bases of the junction left unmatched. The CDR3 protein is CASRRSGSLYNEQFF. CDR3 nucleotides: TGTGCCAGCAGACGGAGCGGGAGCCTCTACAATGAGCAGTTCTTC.

This clonotype was observed a handful of times. The chain's CDR3 is CASGTSGNYGYTF. CDR3 coding DNA: TGTGCCAGCGGGACCTCAGGGAACTATGGCTACACCTTC. V and J are TRBV6-1 and TRBJ1-2; D perhaps matches TRBD1 (5 bases). In germline, CDR1 is MNHNS, CDR2 SASEGT. This CDR3 region has 13 residues. The germline V and J ends were trimmed by 8 bases and 2 bases, with 12 bases remaining between them.

J is TRBJ2-3 and V is TRBV9; D possibly corresponds to TRBD2 (6 bases). The V end lost 4 bases, the J end lost 3 bases, and 15 bases lay between the germline ends. The CDR3 consists of 15 residues. Germline-derived CDR1 and CDR2 are SGDLS and YYNGEE. CDR3 region: CASSWRLGTTDTQYF. The CDR3 DNA sequence: TGTGCCAGCAGCTGGAGACTAGGCACGACAGATACGCAGTATTTT.